Below are 22 T cell receptor beta chains sequenced from a single sample in a study of T cell responses to AZD1222 COVID-19 vaccine. The assay was immunoSEQ multiplex PCR, and TCRdb's table has in-frame clones only and misses some. The sample holds over 120,000 clones; about 91% are singletons and the top ten take 1.5% to 2%. The sequencing here drew on peripheral blood, taken on day 0 of AZD1222 vaccination. The origin of the receptors is an adult in good health.

The chain carries TRBV10-3 and TRBJ2-5; 8 bases line up with TRBD2. The CDR3 consists of 13 residues. V dropped 8 bases and J dropped 1; count of bases not matched to a gene: 3. Germline CDR1 reads ENHRY; CDR2 reads SYGVKD. The CDR3 coding sequence is TGTGCCATCGGCGGGACTAGCCAAGAGACCCAGTACTTC. Translating it yields CAIGGTSQETQYF.

CDR3 DNA sequence: TGTGCCAGTAGACAGTGGGGTGGAGAGACCCAGTACTTC. Translated, it gives CASRQWGGETQYF. J is TRBJ2-5 and V is TRBV19; D is ambiguous. V dropped 6 bases and J dropped 4 bases, with 12 bases sitting between them. Per the germline V gene, CDR1 is LNHDA and CDR2 is SQIVND (reference sequence). The CDR3 extends over 13 amino acids.

The genes are TRBV3-1 (or the pseudogene TRBV3-2) and TRBJ2-1; 8 nucleotides match TRBD2. The CDR3 length is 15 residues. Germline V gene data show CDR1 as LGHDT and CDR2 as YNNKEL (reference sequence). The trim removed 6 bases at V and 6 bases at J, leaving 10 bases unmatched. The CDR3 sequence is CASSFSGARGNEQFF. In DNA, the CDR3 is TGTGCCAGCAGTTTTAGCGGGGCGAGGGGCAATGAGCAGTTCTTC.

This chain links TRBV2 with TRBJ1-5, with 7 bases lining up with TRBD1. Germline-derived CDR1 and CDR2 are SNHLY and FYNNEI. The CDR3 consists of 13 residues. The V gene end was trimmed by 10 bases and the J gene end by 2 bases; junction bases not matched to a gene: 5. The CDR3: CATRGSRNQPQHF. The DNA for the CDR3 is TGTGCCACCAGGGGGTCGCGCAATCAGCCCCAGCATTTT.

The genes are TRBV4-3 and TRBJ1-2; D call uncertain. Germline CDR1 reads LGHNA; CDR2 reads YSLEER. The V and J ends lost 5 bases and 0 bases respectively, with 16 bases between them. The CDR3 extends over 16 amino acids. CDR3 sequence (DNA): TGCGCCAGCAGCGAAAACCCGACACGTCCTAACTATGGCTACACCTTC. Its protein product is CASSENPTRPNYGYTF.

V gene TRBV5-1 combines with J gene TRBJ1-1, with D maybe TRBD1 (5 bases). Germline CDR1 and CDR2: SGHRS and YFSETQ. Trimming left V 2 bases short and J 2 bases short, with 13 bases between. The CDR3 is made up of 15 amino acids. The CDR3 DNA is TGCGCCAGCAGCTTCCAAGGGAGGGGAAACACTGAAGCTTTCTTT. Protein product: CASSFQGRGNTEAFF.

The chain employs TRBV11-2 and TRBJ2-3, with D possibly matching TRBD1 (5 bases). CDR1 SGHAT and CDR2 FQNNGV come from the germline V gene. Trimming took off 5 bases at V and 4 bases at J, with 13 bases between the two ends. The CDR3 is made up of 14 amino acids. The CDR3 DNA reads as TGTGCCAGCAGCCGAAACTCAGGGCCAGATACGCAGTATTTT. This encodes CASSRNSGPDTQYF.

CDR3 loop: CASSVRVGSNSPLHF. The CDR3, as DNA: TGTGCCAGCAGCGTCCGGGTTGGGAGTAATTCACCCCTCCACTTT. The rearrangement uses TRBV9 and TRBJ1-6; no definite D call. Germline V CDR1 and CDR2: SGDLS, YYNGEE. The CDR3 is 15 residues long. V lost 2 bases to trimming and J lost 6 bases, with 12 bases between them.

This sequence joins TRBV4-1 and TRBJ1-4; D ambiguous. CDR1 MGHRA and CDR2 YSYEKL come from the germline V gene. The CDR3 has 16 residues. The V end was cut by 1 base, the J end by 8 bases, with 17 bases between. CDR3 sequence (DNA): TGCGCCAGCAGCCAAGCTCTAGGGCGGGGTTGGGAAAAACTGTTTTTT. Protein sequence: CASSQALGRGWEKLFF.

The chain combines TRBV15 with TRBJ1-2, with 9 bases identical to TRBD1. Germline trimming cut 0 bases from V and 3 bases from J; bases unmatched to any gene: 8. The CDR3 covers 17 residues. Germline values: CDR1 LNHNV, CDR2 YYDKDF (reference sequence). The CDR3 is CATSRDRPWTGDYGYTF. CDR3 sequence (DNA): TGTGCCACCAGCAGAGATCGGCCCTGGACAGGGGACTATGGCTACACCTTC.

The V and J genes are TRBV30 and TRBJ1-6; TRBD1 matches at 7 bases. CDR1 is GTSNPN, CDR2 SVGIG, per germline (reference sequence). The CDR3 is 16 residues long. The trim removed 2 bases at V and 8 bases at J, leaving 12 bases unmatched. CDR3: CAWSHTSRDSYSPLHF. CDR3 in DNA: TGTGCCTGGAGTCATACCTCCCGGGACAGCTATTCACCCCTCCACTTT. The full variable domain, with the rest looked up from reference TRBV30 and TRBJ1-6, is SQTIHQWPATLVQPVGSPLSLECTVEGTSNPNLYWYRQAAGRGLQLLFYSVGIGQISSEVPQNLSASRPQDRQFILSSKKLLLSDSGFYLCAWSHTSRDSYSPLHFGNGTRLTVT.

This chain uses TRBV2 with TRBJ2-4, with TRBD1 matching over 7 bases. The CDR3 spans 12 residues. V shed 5 bases, J shed 8 bases, and the junction held 3 bases outside the gene matches. Germline V gene sequence: CDR1 SNHLY, CDR2 FYNNEI. This CDR3 reads CASSRQGDIQYF. The CDR3 nucleotides are TGTGCCAGCAGTAGACAGGGAGACATTCAGTACTTC.

The rearrangement uses TRBV7-9 and TRBJ2-1; no clear D. The germline V gene encodes CDR1 SEHNR and CDR2 FQNEAQ (reference sequence). The CDR3 sequence is 9 residues long. Deletions cut 5 bases from V and 15 bases from J, with 8 bases between. In nucleotides, the CDR3 is TGTGCCAGCAGCGAGCGTCGGTTCTTC. Its translation: CASSERRFF.

This rearrangement joins TRBV14 to TRBJ2-1, with a possible D match to TRBD2 (6 bases). CDR1 and CDR2 from the germline V gene are SGHDN and FVKESK. The CDR3 is 16 amino acids. With 1 base removed from V and 6 bases from J, the gap between germline ends came to 16 bases. This CDR3 reads CASSQVRQGGPNEQFF. The CDR3 DNA follows: TGTGCCAGCAGCCAAGTAAGGCAGGGAGGACCCAATGAGCAGTTCTTC.

The chain combines TRBV9 with TRBJ2-2; D unresolved. CDR3 length: 12 amino acids. Germline CDR1 and CDR2: SGDLS and YYNGEE. Trimming removed 3 bases from V and 2 bases from J, with 2 bases in between. DNA for the CDR3: TGTGCCAGCAGCGCTAACACCGGGGAGCTGTTTTTT. This sequence encodes CASSANTGELFF. The complete variable domain, with remaining parts taken from reference TRBV9 and TRBJ2-2, reads DSGVTQTPKHLITATGQRVTLRCSPRSGDLSVYWYQQSLDQGLQFLIQYYNGEERAKGNILERFSAQQFPDLHSELNLSSLELGDSALYFCASSANTGELFFGEGSRLTVL.

The chain is built from TRBV6-5 and TRBJ1-6, with D perhaps TRBD1 (5 bases). Trimming took off 6 bases at V and 7 bases at J, with 16 bases between the two ends. The germline gives CDR1 MNHEY, CDR2 SVGAGI. The CDR3 consists of 15 residues. CDR3 nucleotide sequence: TGTGCCAGCAGAAAAGACAGCGGAAAGAATTCACCCCTCCACTTT. It translates to CASRKDSGKNSPLHF.

This sequence joins TRBV5-1 and TRBJ1-5; TRBD1 matches at 9 bases. CDR1 is SGHRS, CDR2 YFSETQ, per germline. This CDR3 comprises 14 residues. The trim removed 4 bases at V and 4 bases at J, leaving 3 bases unmatched. DNA for the CDR3: TGCGCCAGCAGCCCGGACAGGGGTAATCAGCCCCAGCATTTT. It yields the protein CASSPDRGNQPQHF.

This clone was found once. CDR3 DNA: TGTGCCAGCAGCAATCCACAGGGGGGATCGAATTCACCCCTCCACTTT. Translating it yields CASSNPQGGSNSPLHF. The rearrangement joins TRBV7-9 to TRBJ1-6, with 8 bases identical to TRBD1. The germline gives CDR1 SEHNR, CDR2 FQNEAQ (reference sequence). The length of the CDR3 is 16 residues. The J segment lost 7 bases and the V segment lost 5 bases, leaving 10 bases of the junction unmatched.

V gene TRBV5-6 combines with J gene TRBJ2-7, with 7 bases aligning to TRBD1. Germline CDR1 is SGHDT and CDR2 is YYEEEE. CDR3 length: 14 amino acids. Trimming at V came to 0 bases and at J to 6 bases, leaving 6 bases not matched to a gene. The CDR3 nucleotides read TGTGCCAGCAGCTTGGGGACAGGATGGGGCGAGCAGTACTTC. Amino acid sequence: CASSLGTGWGEQYF.

CDR3 protein: CASSPGQGYSPLHF. The CDR3 region has the DNA TGTGCCAGCAGCCCAGGACAGGGTTATTCACCCCTCCACTTT. The chain combines TRBV11-2 with TRBJ1-6; 8 nucleotides line up with TRBD1. The ends lost 5 bases at V and 8 bases at J; junction bases unmatched: 5. The germline V gene encodes CDR1 SGHAT and CDR2 FQNNGV. CDR3 length: 14 residues.

The genes are TRBV6-4 and TRBJ2-7, with TRBD2 matching over 13 bases. Germline CDR1 reads MRHNA; CDR2 reads SNTAGT. Trimming cost V 2 bases and J 1 base; bases outside gene matches: 5. The CDR3 runs to 17 residues. The CDR3 bases are TGTGCCAGCAGTGACCGGAGACTAGCGGGGGGATCCTACGAGCAGTACTTC. Translation gives CASSDRRLAGGSYEQYF.

The chain carries TRBV18 and TRBJ1-5; 7 nucleotides match TRBD1. The germline gives CDR1 KGHSH, CDR2 LQKENI. V was clipped by 3 bases and J by 2 bases; unmatched bases: 7. The CDR3 loop spans 16 amino acids. The CDR3 protein is CASSPQGGIGNQPQHF. The CDR3 region has the DNA TGTGCCAGCTCACCCCAGGGGGGTATTGGCAATCAGCCCCAGCATTTT.